One and the same sample provided the 15 T cell receptor beta chains below, sequenced in a study of T cells in Graves' hyperthyroidism and ophthalmopathy. Amplified TCR beta CDR3 regions came from RNA transcripts. The HTBI primer set drove a first-round RT-PCR of the TCR CDR3. From the multiplex PCR reads, TCRdb called clonotypes with MiXCR, one entry per CDR3 protein. The repertoire includes 200,000 to 250,000 distinct CDR3 sequences, approximately 16% of them detected once, and more than 50% sits in the top ten. Input material: blood. Receptors originate from a woman aged 45-60 years with Graves' hyperthyroidism.

This clonotype was picked up many times. The chain carries TRBV29-1 and TRBJ2-7, with 10 bases identical to TRBD1. In germline, CDR1 is SQVTM, CDR2 ANQGSEA. The CDR3 spans 13 residues. Trimming took 6 bases from V and 2 from J; bases not matched to a gene: 4. CDR3 in amino acids: CSVLGQGAYEQYF. DNA of the CDR3: TGCAGCGTCTTAGGACAGGGGGCCTACGAGCAGTACTTC.

The table lists this clonotype with many counts. V and J are TRBV20-1 and TRBJ2-7; D not resolved. This CDR3 has 13 residues. Germline CDR1 and CDR2: DFQATT and SNEGSKA (reference sequence). CDR3 loop: CTCRSASSYEQYF. CDR3 nucleotides: TGCACTTGTCGATCCGCCAGCTCCTACGAGCAGTACTTC.

This clonotype has only one observation. The chain has TRBV6-4 and TRBJ1-2, with no clear D. Trimming took 3 bases from V and 8 from J, leaving 13 bases between them. The CDR3 has 13 amino acids. In germline, CDR1 is MRHNA, CDR2 SNTAGT. The CDR3 region is CASSEFPKQGYTF. Here the CDR3 DNA reads TGTGCCAGCAGTGAGTTCCCTAAGCAAGGCTACACCTTC.

V usage is TRBV10-2 and J usage is TRBJ1-5, with unresolved D. The CDR3 runs to 15 residues. The V gene lost 2 bases and the J gene lost 2 bases, with 10 bases spanning the gap. Per the germline V gene, CDR1 is WSHSY and CDR2 is SAAADI. The CDR3, as DNA: TGCGCCAGCAGTGAGAACAGTGCAGGCAATCAGCCCCAGCATTTT. As protein: CASSENSAGNQPQHF.

There are many counts of this clonotype. The chain uses TRBV7-9 and TRBJ2-1; 15 bases agree with TRBD2. The ends lost 7 bases at V and 9 bases at J; junction bases unmatched: 7. CDR1 and CDR2 from the germline V gene are SEHNR and FQNEAQ (reference sequence). The CDR3 has 15 residues. CDR3 in DNA: TGTGCCAGCACCCCCGGGACTAGCGGGAGGAGTGAGCAGTTCTTC. Protein sequence: CASTPGTSGRSEQFF.

V usage is TRBV19 and J usage is TRBJ2-2, with 8 positions matching TRBD1. The CDR3 runs to 17 residues. From germline, CDR1 is LNHDA and CDR2 SQIVND (reference sequence). Germline trimming cut 6 bases from V and 0 bases from J; bases unmatched to any gene: 9. The CDR3 DNA sequence: TGTGCCAGTAGCAGAGAGCAGGGGGCATCGAACACCGGGGAGCTGTTTTTT. Translation gives CASSREQGASNTGELFF.

This clonotype was seen at least ten times. The chain carries TRBV28 and TRBJ1-2; D is unclear. V was cut by 2 bases and J by 0 bases, with 10 bases left in between. Germline V gene data show CDR1 as MDHEN and CDR2 as SYDVKM. There are 15 residues in the CDR3. CDR3 coding DNA: TGTGCCAGCAGTTTAGGTGCCCCTACTAACTATGGCTACACCTTC. Its translation: CASSLGAPTNYGYTF.

This clonotype has only a few counts. The chain recombines TRBV27 with TRBJ1-1; D remains ambiguous. The CDR3 runs 15 residues. The V end lost 7 bases, the J end lost 0 bases, and 15 bases lay between the germline ends. From germline, CDR1 is MNHEY and CDR2 SMNVEV (reference sequence). The CDR3 region is CASIQRWGLNTEAFF. The CDR3 region has the DNA TGTGCCAGCATCCAAAGGTGGGGATTGAACACTGAAGCTTTCTTT.

This clonotype was observed a few times. The chain combines TRBV27 with TRBJ2-7, with D perhaps TRBD2 (6 bases). Deletions cut 5 bases from V and 7 bases from J, with 18 bases between. The germline gives CDR1 MNHEY, CDR2 SMNVEV (reference sequence). The CDR3 loop spans 14 amino acids. The CDR3 DNA follows: TGTGCCAGCAGTCCGGGACTGAGTTCTGGGGAGCAGTACTTC. It is translated as CASSPGLSSGEQYF.

This clonotype has more than one count but fewer than ten. The rearrangement uses TRBV7-9 and TRBJ2-3; a possible D gene is TRBD2 (5 bases). V shed 10 bases and J shed 2 bases, with 13 bases lying between them. CDR3 length: 13 amino acids. Germline V CDR1 and CDR2: SEHNR, FQNEAQ (reference sequence). The CDR3 DNA reads as TGTGCCAACCGAGGGAGTTCCACAGATACGCAGTATTTT. The encoded protein is CANRGSSTDTQYF.

The sample holds many counts of this clonotype. V is TRBV11-2 and J is TRBJ2-2; no clear D. The germline V gene encodes CDR1 SGHAT and CDR2 FQNNGV. Trimming removed 0 bases at V and 7 bases at J, with 15 bases between. The CDR3 is 16 amino acids. The CDR3 bases are TGTGCCAGCAGCTTAGAACTCCTGACGACGGGCGGGGAGCTGTTTTTT. Amino acid sequence: CASSLELLTTGGELFF.

Ten or more counts support this clonotype. The chain uses TRBV19 and TRBJ2-1, with a tentative D call TRBD1 (6 bases). The CDR3 has 16 amino acids. V lost 3 bases to trimming and J lost 3 bases, with 15 bases between them. CDR1 and CDR2 from the germline V gene are LNHDA and SQIVND (reference sequence). As DNA, the CDR3 is TGTGCCAGTAGTATCGCAGGGGCGAAAATCTACAATGAGCAGTTCTTC. It codes for CASSIAGAKIYNEQFF.

This clonotype was seen many times. CDR3 residues: CASRQGGYMSNQPQHF. The CDR3 region has the DNA TGTGCCAGCAGACAGGGTGGGTATATGAGCAATCAGCCCCAGCATTTT. The V call is TRBV6-1, the J call TRBJ1-5; D is perhaps TRBD1 (6 bases). The CDR3 totals 16 residues. Germline CDR1 and CDR2: MNHNS and SASEGT. Trimming stripped 6 bases from V and 1 base from J, with 16 bases between.

This clonotype was detected ten times or more. The chain couples TRBV27 to TRBJ2-5; maybe TRBD2 (6 bases). The V end was cut by 7 bases, the J end by 2 bases, with 17 bases between. The CDR3 spans 15 residues. CDR1 and CDR2 (germline): MNHEY, SMNVEV (reference sequence). The CDR3 is CASKNTLAVQETQYF. The CDR3 region has the DNA TGTGCCAGCAAAAACACATTAGCGGTACAAGAGACCCAGTACTTC.

The chain employs TRBV10-3 and TRBJ1-3; D is possibly TRBD1 (6 bases). Trimming left V 2 bases short and J 1 base short, with 9 bases between. This CDR3 is 15 amino acids long. Per germline, CDR1 ENHRY and CDR2 SYGVKD. CDR3 DNA: TGTGCCATCAGTGAGGCCAGGGGATCTGGAAACACCATATATTTT. Its translation: CAISEARGSGNTIYF.